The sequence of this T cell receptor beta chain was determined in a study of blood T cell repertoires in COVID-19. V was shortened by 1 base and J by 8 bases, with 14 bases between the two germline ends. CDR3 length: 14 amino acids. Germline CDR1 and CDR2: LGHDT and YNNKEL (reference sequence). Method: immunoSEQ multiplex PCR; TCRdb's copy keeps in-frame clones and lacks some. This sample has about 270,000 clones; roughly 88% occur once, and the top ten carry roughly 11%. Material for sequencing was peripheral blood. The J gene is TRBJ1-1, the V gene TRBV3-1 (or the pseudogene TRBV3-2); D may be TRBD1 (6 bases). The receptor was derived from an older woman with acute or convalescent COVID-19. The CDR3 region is CASSQAGGQREAFF. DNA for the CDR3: TGTGCCAGCAGCCAAGCGGGGGGACAACGGGAAGCTTTCTTT.